This T cell receptor (beta chain) was identified in a study of T cell changes during pregnancy in multiple sclerosis. The CDR3 is 15 amino acids. The V end lost 3 bases, the J end lost 0 bases, and 10 bases lay between the germline ends. The germline V gene encodes CDR1 SGHAT and CDR2 FQNNGV. Some clones are missing from TCRdb's copy, which holds only in-frame ones; the method was immunoSEQ multiplex PCR. The sample yields about 62,000 clones, 92% seen once. The chain links TRBV11-2 to TRBJ2-3; D might be TRBD2 (6 bases). The sample here was peripheral blood, taken in the second trimester of pregnancy. This TCR was recovered from a female donor in good health, enrolled as a control in a pregnancy study. This CDR3 reads CASSFGGISTDTQYF. For the CDR3, the DNA is TGTGCCAGCAGCTTTGGGGGGATTAGCACAGATACGCAGTATTTT.